The source of this T cell receptor beta chain is a study of graft-versus-host responses after intestinal transplantation. Study information: Recipients had transplants, and these were multivisceral, liver-intestinal, or isolated intestinal. Following induction with anti-thymocyte globulin, all recipients were given tacrolimus and steroids for three to four years. Study-level points and caveats: Within the allografts of patients who had graft-donor T cell macrochimerism, graft-versus-host to host-versus-graft clonal ratios were high. Researchers found GvH clones in recipient marrow, and some showed up first in ileum or blood.

With respect to this clone: Its antigen remains unknown.

This table comes from immunoSEQ multiplex PCR, and its TCRdb copy is limited to in-frame clones, with some not included. The repertoire includes about 120,000 clones, approximately 95% of them detected once, and over 2.5% sits in the top ten. Per the germline V gene, CDR1 is SGHTA and CDR2 is FQGTGA. Trimming left V 0 bases short and J 0 bases short, with 8 bases between. The CDR3 runs 15 residues. The V gene is TRBV7-3, the J gene TRBJ2-5, with D tentatively TRBD2 (6 bases). The sample here was unstimulated CD8+ T cells sorted from spleen or lymph node cells, taken before intestinal transplant. This TCR came from a human donor who received an intestinal transplant. The CDR3 bases are TGTGCCAGCAGCTTAACCGGGACTCACCAAGAGACCCAGTACTTC. Translated: CASSLTGTHQETQYF.